These T cell receptor beta chains were read from a single sample in a study of blood T cell repertoires in COVID-19. The data were produced by immunoSEQ multiplex PCR, yet TCRdb's version contains in-frame clones alone and is incomplete. The repertoire holds approximately 300,000 clones, with just under 90% as singletons. The specimen was peripheral blood. These receptors were obtained from a woman aged 25 to 39 with COVID-19, enrolled during active disease. Each CDR3 is given with its conserved first and last residue. D genes are given only for firm matches. Some rows mark clone size as missing; the rest say once, few, many or name a class of expanded clone.

abundance	d_gene	v_gene	j_gene	CDR3aa	CDR3nt
.	.	TRBV4-2	TRBJ1-3	CASSPIQEGDSGNTIYF	TGTGCCAGCAGCCCTATCCAGGAAGGGGACTCTGGAAACACCATATATTTT
.	.	TRBV7-2	TRBJ1-1	CASSLGQGSTEAFF	TGTGCCAGCAGCTTAGGTCAGGGGAGCACTGAAGCTTTCTTT
.	TRBD2	TRBV9	TRBJ2-2	CASSVDLAENTGELFF	TGTGCCAGCAGCGTAGATCTAGCGGAGAACACCGGGGAGCTGTTTTTT
few	TRBD1	TRBV24-1	TRBJ2-1	CATSDPRDRTFRQFF	TGTGCCACCAGTGATCCCCGGGACAGGACGTTCCGGCAGTTCTTC
.	TRBD1	TRBV6-6	TRBJ1-2	CASRQPGQGGYGYTF	TGTGCCAGCAGACAACCGGGACAGGGAGGCTATGGCTACACCTTC
.	.	TRBV5-1	TRBJ1-1	CASSRQGGTEAFF	TGCGCCAGCAGCAGGCAGGGAGGCACTGAAGCTTTCTTT
once	TRBD2	TRBV13	TRBJ2-4	CASSSTGTSGGAAKNIQYF	TGTGCCAGCAGCTCTACTGGGACTAGCGGGGGGGCGGCCAAAAACATTCAGTACTTC
.	.	TRBV11-1	TRBJ1-1	CASSYARDTTEAFF	TGTGCCAGCAGCTACGCCCGGGACACCACTGAAGCTTTCTTT
.	TRBD2	TRBV3-1/TRBV3-2	TRBJ2-5	CASSPHPSGGRKETQYF	TGTGCCAGCAGCCCCCATCCTAGCGGGGGACGAAAAGAGACCCAGTACTTC
once	TRBD1	TRBV5-1	TRBJ1-2	CASSLDGRGNYGYTF	TGCGCCAGCAGCTTGGATGGCAGGGGGAACTATGGCTACACCTTC
once	.	TRBV6-2/TRBV6-3	TRBJ1-5	CASSYPRETGNQPQHF	TGTGCCAGCAGTTACCCCCGAGAGACAGGCAATCAGCCCCAGCATTTT
.	TRBD1	TRBV2	TRBJ1-5	CASSLQGYQPQHF	TGTGCCAGCAGCTTACAGGGGTATCAGCCCCAGCATTTT
.	TRBD1	TRBV2	TRBJ1-6	CASGDRVNSPLHF	TGTGCCAGCGGGGACAGGGTAAATTCACCCCTCCACTTT
.	.	TRBV4-2	TRBJ2-7	CASSQDLLNEQYF	TGTGCCAGCAGCCAAGACCTCCTAAACGAGCAGTACTTC
once	TRBD1	TRBV7-3	TRBJ1-2	CASSSVTGNYGYTF	TGTGCCAGCAGCTCCGTGACAGGGAACTATGGCTACACCTTC
.	.	TRBV21-1	TRBJ1-5	CASSKNRRTDNQPQHF	TGTGCCAGCAGCAAAAACAGGCGGACAGACAATCAGCCCCAGCATTTT
.	TRBD1	TRBV6-2/TRBV6-3	TRBJ1-2	CASSYGQGTSGYTF	TGTGCCAGCAGTTACGGACAGGGAACGAGTGGCTACACCTTC
once	TRBD1	TRBV30	TRBJ1-2	CAWDPPGTDYGYIF	TGTGCCTGGGATCCCCCCGGGACAGACTATGGCTACATCTTC
.	TRBD2	TRBV5-5	TRBJ2-5	CASSLIALASRRETQYF	TGTGCCAGCAGCTTGATCGCACTAGCGTCCCGGAGGGAGACCCAGTACTTC
.	.	TRBV7-2	TRBJ2-1	CASSPVRGSYNEQFF	TGTGCCAGCAGCCCGGTAAGGGGCTCTTACAATGAGCAGTTCTTC
.	.	TRBV19	TRBJ1-2	CASSQGLTNGYTF	TGTGCCAGTAGTCAGGGCCTAACGAATGGCTACACCTTC
.	.	TRBV9	TRBJ2-1	CASSAQGSSYNEQFF	TGTGCCAGCAGCGCCCAGGGGTCTTCCTACAATGAGCAGTTCTTC
once	.	TRBV19	TRBJ1-6	CASSIERGSPLHF	TGTGCCAGTAGTATAGAAAGGGGATCACCCCTCCACTTT
.	TRBD1	TRBV5-6	TRBJ1-4	CASSRTGAVVKLFF	TGTGCCAGCAGCCGGACAGGGGCTGTAGTAAAACTGTTTTTT
.	.	TRBV7-8	TRBJ1-2	CASSPPGAGGYTF	TGTGCCAGCAGCCCACCAGGGGCTGGTGGCTACACCTTC
.	.	TRBV30	TRBJ1-1	CAWSGSGGTEAFF	TGTGCCTGGAGCGGGAGCGGAGGGACTGAAGCTTTCTTT
.	.	TRBV2	TRBJ1-1	CASTYRVLGAEAFF	TGTGCCAGCACCTACAGGGTACTGGGAGCTGAAGCTTTCTTT
.	.	TRBV9	TRBJ2-5	CASSSHVQETQYF	TGTGCCAGCAGCTCACACGTACAAGAGACCCAGTACTTC
.	.	TRBV6-5	TRBJ1-6	CASSYGRINSPLHF	TGTGCCAGCAGTTACGGCAGAATCAATTCACCCCTCCACTTT
.	.	TRBV12-3/TRBV12-4	TRBJ1-6	CASSSREVSPLHF	TGTGCCAGCAGTTCCCGGGAAGTATCACCCCTCCACTTT
.	.	TRBV7-9	TRBJ2-7	CASSPGLRGEQYF	TGTGCCAGCAGCCCAGGGTTAAGAGGCGAGCAGTACTTC
.	TRBD1	TRBV7-2	TRBJ1-2	CASSPGQGLYGYTF	TGTGCCAGCAGCCCCGGACAGGGTCTGTATGGCTACACCTTC
.	.	TRBV6-6	TRBJ2-1	CASNKGGGSYNEQFF	TGTGCCAGCAACAAGGGAGGGGGCTCCTACAATGAGCAGTTCTTC
once	TRBD1	TRBV9	TRBJ1-2	CASSEGQGSYGYTF	TGTGCCAGCAGCGAGGGACAGGGGAGCTATGGCTACACCTTC
.	TRBD2	TRBV5-6	TRBJ2-1	CASSFRTSGGYNEQFF	TGTGCCAGCAGCTTCCGGACTAGCGGGGGATACAATGAGCAGTTCTTC
once	TRBD1	TRBV6-6	TRBJ1-6	CASSLRDRDPHNSPLHF	TGTGCCAGCAGTCTCCGGGACAGGGATCCACATAATTCACCCCTCCACTTT
.	.	TRBV29-1	TRBJ1-1	CSVATVNTEAFF	TGCAGCGTTGCCACTGTGAACACTGAAGCTTTCTTT
.	TRBD1	TRBV13	TRBJ2-1	CASSRQGYEQFF	TGTGCCAGCAGTAGACAGGGTTATGAGCAGTTCTTC
.	.	TRBV5-1	TRBJ1-6	CASSLEGDRYNSPLHF	TGTGCCAGCAGCTTGGAGGGGGACCGGTATAATTCACCCCTCCACTTT
.	TRBD1	TRBV5-1	TRBJ1-5	CASSPGTGSPQHF	TGCGCCAGCAGCCCCGGGACAGGGTCGCCCCAGCATTTT
.	TRBD2	TRBV6-5	TRBJ2-7	CASRSIRGGYEQYF	TGTGCCAGCAGAAGTATACGGGGGGGCTACGAGCAGTACTTC
once	TRBD1	TRBV2	TRBJ1-2	CASSRQTGNYGYTF	TGTGCCAGCAGTCGACAGACAGGGAACTATGGCTACACCTTC
.	.	TRBV5-4	TRBJ2-2	CASSPQGAGELFF	TGTGCCAGCAGCCCACAGGGTGCCGGGGAGCTGTTTTTT
.	.	TRBV5-1	TRBJ2-5	CASSPGVSQETQYF	TGCGCCAGCAGTCCAGGGGTCTCCCAAGAGACCCAGTACTTC
.	.	TRBV12-5	TRBJ2-5	CASGLGAGYPQETQYF	TGTGCTAGTGGTTTGGGGGCGGGCTACCCCCAAGAGACCCAGTACTTC
.	.	TRBV28	TRBJ1-5	CASSFLGGSNQPQHF	TGTGCCAGCAGTTTTCTGGGAGGGAGCAATCAGCCCCAGCATTTT
.	.	TRBV11-3	TRBJ1-4	CASSLGLGQPGTNEKLFF	TGTGCCAGCAGCTTAGGGCTGGGACAACCCGGAACTAATGAAAAACTGTTTTTT
.	.	TRBV2	TRBJ2-3	CASSGGRGTDTQYF	TGTGCCAGCAGTGGAGGGCGGGGCACAGATACGCAGTATTTT
.	TRBD2	TRBV7-2	TRBJ2-7	CASSPTSGGLMEQYF	TGTGCCAGCAGCCCCACTAGCGGGGGACTCATGGAGCAGTACTTC
.	TRBD1	TRBV6-6	TRBJ1-2	CASSTPGTGANYGYTF	TGTGCCAGCAGTACCCCGGGGACAGGGGCAAACTATGGCTACACCTTC